These 23 T cell receptor beta chains came from one sample sequenced in a study of CD8 T cells in ankylosing spondylitis. TCRdb analysed the 5' RACE reads with MiXCR anew, one entry per CDR3 protein. The data contain about 220,000 distinct CDR3 sequences, around 7.9% of them seen just once; the ten biggest clones take up 11% to 15%. General study points: Typical of ankylosing spondylitis blood, it appeared, was a TCR beta motif of seven to nine highly homologous variants.

Which antigens these TCRs recognize remains unknown. Sequenced: blood, either unsorted or a sorted T cell fraction (not recorded which). Receptors were obtained from a male donor with ankylosing spondylitis.

This clonotype was recorded at least ten times. The rearrangement joins TRBV24-1 to TRBJ2-6; TRBD1 might be the D (5 bases). The CDR3 is 19 residues long. Germline CDR1 reads KGHDR; CDR2 reads SFDVKD. Trimming took off 4 bases at V and 4 bases at J, with 22 bases between the two ends. DNA of the CDR3: TGTGCCACCAGTGACTTCCAGACAGACACCCAATCAGGGGCCAACGTCCTGACTTTC. It specifies CATSDFQTDTQSGANVLTF.

The DNA for the CDR3 is TGTGCCAGCAGCTTTTATCCCAGCTCTGGAAACACCATATATTTT. This translates into CASSFYPSSGNTIYF. V gene TRBV7-9 combines with J gene TRBJ1-3; D unclear. Trimming shortened V by 3 bases and J by 0 bases, and 9 bases separated the two germline ends. There are 15 residues in the CDR3. Germline values: CDR1 SEHNR, CDR2 FQNEAQ (reference sequence).

This chain joins TRBV20-1 and TRBJ2-3; no firm D call. From germline, CDR1 is DFQATT and CDR2 SNEGSKA (reference sequence). This CDR3 has 15 amino acids. The germline V and J ends were trimmed by 0 bases and 2 bases, with 12 bases remaining between them. The chain's CDR3 is CSARDLPEVTDTQYF. CDR3 in DNA: TGCAGTGCTAGAGATTTACCAGAAGTCACAGATACGCAGTATTTT.

This clonotype was detected only a few times. The rearrangement uses TRBV4-2 and TRBJ2-5; no firm D call. The CDR3 has 13 residues. The V gene's germline CDR1 is LGHNA and CDR2 YNFKEQ. V dropped 1 base and J dropped 3 bases, with 6 bases sitting between them. CDR3 residues: CASSQGTKETQYF. Written as DNA, the CDR3 is TGTGCCAGCAGCCAAGGTACGAAAGAGACCCAGTACTTC.

This clonotype was recorded many times. CDR3 residues: CSAAGFLTDYGYTF. The CDR3 region has the DNA TGCAGTGCCGCGGGCTTCCTTACCGACTATGGCTACACCTTC. The chain combines TRBV20-1 with TRBJ1-2; the D is unclear. Germline V gene sequence: CDR1 DFQATT, CDR2 SNEGSKA (reference sequence). There are 14 residues in the CDR3. The ends were cut back, 6 bases at V and 3 bases at J, with 17 bases in the middle.

The CDR3 DNA is TGTGCCAGCAGCATGGGACAGGGCATGACTGAAGCTTTCTTT. It is translated as CASSMGQGMTEAFF. This chain uses TRBV5-6 with TRBJ1-1; 9 bases align to TRBD1. CDR1 and CDR2 from the germline V gene are SGHDT and YYEEEE. The CDR3 runs to 14 residues. V dropped 4 bases and J dropped 5; count of bases not matched to a gene: 6.

The J gene is TRBJ2-5, the V gene TRBV4-2; 10 bases map to TRBD1. CDR3 length: 20 amino acids. Germline V CDR1 and CDR2: LGHNA, YNFKEQ. J lost 5 bases, V lost 1 base, and 19 bases had no gene match. Here the CDR3 reads CASSQVFMGPTGGDLETQYF. For the CDR3, the DNA is TGTGCCAGCAGCCAAGTGTTTATGGGTCCGACAGGGGGCGATTTGGAGACCCAGTACTTC.

This clonotype was observed many times. The chain links TRBV4-3 to TRBJ1-6; 7 nucleotides agree with TRBD1. The V and J ends lost 4 bases and 6 bases, in that order; junction bases with no gene match: 15. This CDR3 contains 18 residues. The V gene's germline CDR1 is LGHNA and CDR2 YSLEER. CDR3 loop: CASSPGTAGSGSNSPLHF. Here the CDR3 DNA reads TGCGCCAGCAGCCCCGGGACAGCCGGATCGGGGAGTAATTCACCCCTCCACTTT.

The chain employs TRBV20-1 and TRBJ2-3; no definite D call. V lost 4 bases to trimming and J lost 4 bases, with 9 bases between them. This CDR3 has 12 residues. CDR1 and CDR2 from the germline V gene are DFQATT and SNEGSKA (reference sequence). Written as DNA, the CDR3 is TGCAGTGCTAACGTGCCTCCAGATACGCAGTATTTT. It is translated as CSANVPPDTQYF.

This clonotype was found many times. V is TRBV11-2 and J is TRBJ1-1; TRBD1 matches at 11 bases. Germline CDR1 reads SGHAT; CDR2 reads FQNNGV. The CDR3 spans 17 residues. V lost 6 bases to trimming and J lost 0 bases; unmatched junction nucleotides: 9. CDR3 nucleotides: TGTGCCAGCAGTCACCGGACAGGGGGCCTGGTGAACACTGAAGCTTTCTTT. Protein product: CASSHRTGGLVNTEAFF.

At least ten counts were recorded for this clonotype. This chain joins TRBV20-1 and TRBJ2-7; 13 bases line up with TRBD2. The CDR3 contains 19 residues. Germline assignment: CDR1 DFQATT and CDR2 SNEGSKA (reference sequence). With 0 bases clipped from V and 0 bases from J, the junction kept 11 bases outside the gene matches. CDR3 amino acids: CSARDVGTSGVISSYEQYF. The CDR3 region has the DNA TGCAGTGCTAGAGACGTTGGGACTAGCGGGGTAATCTCCTCCTACGAGCAGTACTTC.

The chain recombines TRBV15 with TRBJ2-3; 10 bases match TRBD1. The CDR3 has 15 residues. The germline CDR1 and CDR2 sequences are LNHNV and YYDKDF (reference sequence). The V gene end was trimmed by 3 bases and the J gene end by 5 bases; junction bases not matched to a gene: 5. Here the CDR3 reads CATSSGTGAGDTQYF. In DNA, the CDR3 is TGTGCCACCAGCAGCGGGACAGGGGCTGGAGATACGCAGTATTTT.

This chain uses TRBV2 with TRBJ2-7; no clear D. Germline V gene lookup returns CDR1 SNHLY and CDR2 FYNNEI. V lost 6 bases and J 0 bases, leaving 9 bases between the germline ends. The CDR3 length is 13 residues. The CDR3 region is CASRRGSSYEQYF. The CDR3 DNA follows: TGTGCCAGCAGGAGAGGCTCCTCCTACGAGCAGTACTTC.

Only a few counts were recorded for this clonotype. CDR3 residues: CASSLVSAIQYF. The CDR3 DNA sequence: TGTGCCAGCAGCTTGGTGTCAGCCATTCAGTACTTC. The rearrangement links TRBV5-6 to TRBJ2-4; D not resolved. The V end lost 0 bases, the J end lost 9 bases, and 7 bases lay between the germline ends. This CDR3 is built from 12 residues. The germline V gene has CDR1 SGHDT and CDR2 YYEEEE.

This clonotype occurred many times. The V and J genes are TRBV5-1 and TRBJ1-2; no clear D. The CDR3 runs to 15 residues. Trimming took 1 base from V and 6 from J, leaving 16 bases between them. From germline, CDR1 is SGHRS and CDR2 YFSETQ. Here the CDR3 DNA reads TGCGCCAGCAGCTTGCAGACCGTCGGGGATAATGGCTACACCTTC. This encodes CASSLQTVGDNGYTF.

This sequence joins TRBV7-6 and TRBJ2-3; possibly TRBD1 or TRBD2 for D (5 bases each). The CDR3 sequence is 16 residues long. Trimming pared 1 base from V and 6 bases from J, leaving 17 bases between. The germline V gene encodes CDR1 SGHVS and CDR2 FNYEAQ. The CDR3 is CASSLELARGVDTQYF. Written as DNA, the CDR3 is TGTGCCAGCAGCTTAGAGCTAGCAAGGGGAGTCGATACGCAGTATTTT.

This sequence joins TRBV6-6 and TRBJ2-7; D is undetermined. CDR1 is MNHNY, CDR2 SVGAGI, per germline (reference sequence). The V gene lost 2 bases and the J gene lost 7 bases, with 9 bases spanning the gap. The CDR3 spans 12 residues. CDR3 sequence reads: CASSYRADEQYF. The CDR3 bases are TGTGCCAGCAGTTACAGGGCGGATGAGCAGTACTTC.

This chain connects TRBV11-1 to TRBJ2-1; no reliable D call. Germline V lookup: CDR1 SGHAT, CDR2 FQDESV (reference sequence). This CDR3 spans 14 amino acids. V lost 5 bases, J lost 7 bases, and 15 bases lay in between. The CDR3 spells CASSVTPPRNEQFF. CDR3 bases: TGTGCCAGCAGCGTTACGCCGCCGAGAAATGAGCAGTTCTTC.

This clonotype was detected many times. The V call is TRBV20-1, the J call TRBJ2-7; D tentatively fits TRBD1 or TRBD2 (6 bases each). Trimming left V 2 bases short and J 7 bases short, with 15 bases between. This CDR3 is built from 13 residues. Germline lookup yields CDR1 DFQATT and CDR2 SNEGSKA (reference sequence). As DNA, the CDR3 is TGCAGTGCTAGAAGCAGGGGAGGCTGGGAGCAGTACTTC. It codes for CSARSRGGWEQYF.

In its sample, this clonotype was seen many times. The chain joins TRBV29-1 to TRBJ1-2, with 8 bases lining up with TRBD1. V lost 0 bases, J lost 3 bases, and 3 bases stayed unmatched. The CDR3 is 14 amino acids. Germline lookup yields CDR1 SQVTM and CDR2 ANQGSEA. The CDR3 sequence is CSVEDSGGYYGYTF. The CDR3 DNA follows: TGCAGCGTTGAAGATTCAGGGGGCTACTATGGCTACACCTTC.

This clonotype was detected ten times or more. The V call is TRBV28, the J call TRBJ2-7; 7 bases agree with TRBD2. In germline, CDR1 is MDHEN, CDR2 SYDVKM. The CDR3 is made up of 15 amino acids. V shed 3 bases and J 3 bases; nucleotides not matched to a gene: 8. The CDR3: CASSLGAGSRYEQYF. The CDR3 nucleotides are TGTGCCAGCAGTTTGGGAGCGGGGTCCCGCTACGAGCAGTACTTC. The full variable domain, completed using reference TRBV28 and TRBJ2-7, is DVKVTQSSRYLVKRTGEKVFLECVQDMDHENMFWYRQDPGLGLRLIYFSYDVKMKEKGDIPEGYSVSREKKERFSLILESASTNQTSMYLCASSLGAGSRYEQYFGPGTRLTVT.

The sample holds many counts of this clonotype. The rearrangement joins TRBV6-5 to TRBJ2-5, with 8 nucleotides matching TRBD1. The CDR3 consists of 15 residues. In germline, CDR1 is MNHEY, CDR2 SVGAGI. Trimming cost V 2 bases and J 3 bases; bases outside gene matches: 5. The CDR3 here is CASSYATGQEETQYF. CDR3 DNA sequence: TGTGCCAGCAGTTACGCCACGGGACAGGAAGAGACCCAGTACTTC.

The table lists this clonotype with a few counts. The CDR3 loop reads CASSQGTSGPYEQYF. DNA of the CDR3: TGCGCCAGCAGCCAGGGGACTAGCGGTCCCTACGAGCAGTACTTC. The chain joins TRBV4-1 to TRBJ2-7; 11 bases agree with TRBD2. Germline CDR1 reads MGHRA; CDR2 reads YSYEKL. V was pared by 3 bases and J by 2 bases, with 3 bases of the junction left unmatched. The CDR3 consists of 15 residues.